These 29 T cell receptor beta chains came from one sample sequenced in a study of cytomegalovirus exposure and HLA in healthy donors. PCR primers comprised 60 Vbeta and 13 Jbeta primers. Only in-frame clones appear in the TCRdb table, and some are missing; sequencing was by immunoSEQ multiplex PCR. The sample has 150,000 to 200,000 clones; around two thirds are singletons. The material sequenced was PBMCs. The source of these receptors is a man in his fifties in good health and CMV-seronegative.

J is TRBJ2-7 and V is TRBV19; 7 bases are a match to TRBD1. Germline V gene lookup returns CDR1 LNHDA and CDR2 SQIVND (reference sequence). The CDR3 runs to 14 residues. The J segment lost 6 bases and the V segment lost 3 bases, leaving 8 bases of the junction unmatched. The DNA of the CDR3 is TGTGCCAGTAGTATTACGACAGGGAGTTTCGAGCAGTACTTC. It codes for CASSITTGSFEQYF. The variable domain in full, completed from reference TRBV19 and TRBJ2-7, reads DGGITQSPKYLFRKEGQNVTLSCEQNLNHDAMYWYRQDPGQGLRLIYYSQIVNDFQKGDIAEGYSVSREKKESFPLTVTSAQKNPTAFYLCASSITTGSFEQYFGPGTRLTVT.

The J gene is TRBJ1-2, the V gene TRBV28; 9 bases line up with TRBD1. Trimming cost V 3 bases and J 10 bases; bases outside gene matches: 12. Germline CDR1 is MDHEN and CDR2 is SYDVKM. The CDR3 is made up of 15 amino acids. This CDR3 is CASSFVSLGQGTYTF. The CDR3 DNA reads as TGTGCCAGCAGTTTCGTGAGCCTAGGACAGGGGACCTACACCTTC.

For this clone: The same CDR3 is also encoded by other DNA sequences in this sample. The chain couples TRBV5-1 to TRBJ2-5; TRBD1 agrees at 7 bases. In germline, CDR1 is SGHRS, CDR2 YFSETQ. The CDR3 runs to 14 residues. Trimming took 0 bases from V and 5 from J; bases not matched to a gene: 4. The CDR3 reads CASSLEGGRETQYF. For the CDR3, the DNA is TGCGCCAGCAGCTTGGAAGGGGGCAGGGAGACCCAGTACTTC. Using reference TRBV5-1 and TRBJ2-5 for the parts outside the CDR3, the full variable domain is KAGVTQTPRYLIKTRGQQVTLSCSPISGHRSVSWYQQTPGQGLQFLFEYFSETQRNKGNFPGRFSGRQFSNSRSEMNVSTLELGDSALYLCASSLEGGRETQYFGPGTRLLVL.

The V gene is TRBV7-8, the J gene TRBJ1-1, with D perhaps TRBD1 (5 bases). The CDR3 is 14 amino acids. Germline lookup yields CDR1 SGHVS and CDR2 FQNEAQ. Between the trimmed V and J ends, which lost 1 base and 3 bases, there was a span of 9 bases. The DNA for the CDR3 is TGTGCCAGCAGCTTAGACCCGGGGGACACTGAAGCTTTCTTT. This codes for CASSLDPGDTEAFF.

The V and J genes are TRBV7-2 and TRBJ2-7; TRBD2 aligns across 7 bases. J lost 2 bases, V lost 2 bases, and 6 bases had no gene match. CDR1 is SGHTA and CDR2 is FQGNSA in the germline V gene. There are 15 residues in the CDR3. Here the CDR3 reads CASSLREGTPYEQYF. DNA for the CDR3: TGTGCCAGCAGCTTAAGGGAGGGAACCCCCTACGAGCAGTACTTC.

The rearrangement uses TRBV4-1 and TRBJ2-7, with a possible D match to TRBD2 (6 bases). This CDR3 has 14 amino acids. V was pared by 4 bases and J by 0 bases, with 10 bases between. The V gene's germline CDR1 is MGHRA and CDR2 YSYEKL. CDR3 loop: CASSPAGGSYEQYF. The CDR3, as DNA: TGCGCCAGCAGCCCCGCCGGGGGCTCCTACGAGCAGTACTTC.

The J gene is TRBJ2-1, the V gene TRBV7-7, with 7 bases lining up with TRBD2. This CDR3 contains 15 residues. V shed 2 bases and J 6 bases; nucleotides not matched to a gene: 7. The germline gives CDR1 SSHAT, CDR2 FNYEAQ (reference sequence). This chain's CDR3 is CASSLFSGEGNEQFF. In DNA form, the CDR3 reads TGTGCCAGCAGCTTATTCTCTGGGGAGGGCAATGAGCAGTTCTTC. The full variable domain, completed using reference TRBV7-7 and TRBJ2-1, is GAGVSQSPRYKVTKRGQDVTLRCDPISSHATLYWYQQALGQGPEFLTYFNYEAQPDKSGLPSDRFSAERPEGSISTLTIQRTEQRDSAMYRCASSLFSGEGNEQFFGPGTRLTVL.

The rearrangement links TRBV6-5 to TRBJ2-5, with D maybe TRBD2 (7 bases). The CDR3 has 15 residues. V was shortened by 0 bases and J by 9 bases, with 17 bases between the two germline ends. Germline CDR1 reads MNHEY; CDR2 reads SVGAGI. DNA for the CDR3: TGTGCCAGCAGTTACTCGAGAGGGGGGCGGGGGCCCCAGTACTTC. Protein sequence: CASSYSRGGRGPQYF.

The genes are TRBV19 and TRBJ2-7; a possible D gene is TRBD1 (5 bases). This CDR3 has 13 residues. Deletions cut 4 bases from V and 0 bases from J, with 7 bases between. The germline V gene encodes CDR1 LNHDA and CDR2 SQIVND (reference sequence). As DNA, the CDR3 is TGTGCCAGTAGTAAGGACAACTCCTACGAGCAGTACTTC. Amino acid sequence: CASSKDNSYEQYF.

The chain carries TRBV9 and TRBJ2-5, with 8 nucleotides matching TRBD2. The CDR3 is 14 amino acids. Germline CDR1 and CDR2: SGDLS and YYNGEE. Trimming took 6 bases from V and 2 from J; bases not matched to a gene: 6. DNA for the CDR3: TGTGCCAGCAACCGAGCGGGGGCACAAGAGACCCAGTACTTC. As protein: CASNRAGAQETQYF.

This chain links TRBV5-1 with TRBJ1-4; D uncertain. Per the germline V gene, CDR1 is SGHRS and CDR2 is YFSETQ. CDR3 length: 14 residues. V lost 4 bases and J 7 bases, leaving 14 bases between the germline ends. The CDR3 region is CASSPRGRGEKLFF. The CDR3 nucleotides are TGCGCCAGCAGCCCTCGGGGTCGAGGTGAAAAACTGTTTTTT.

The chain recombines TRBV18 with TRBJ1-1, with D possibly TRBD1 on 5 matching bases. Per germline, CDR1 KGHSH and CDR2 LQKENI. V was cut by 6 bases and J by 2 bases, with 13 bases left in between. The length of the CDR3 is 14 residues. The CDR3 sequence: CASSPRVDNTEAFF. The CDR3 DNA is TGTGCCAGCTCGCCCAGGGTAGATAACACTGAAGCTTTCTTT.

The rearrangement joins TRBV6-6 to TRBJ2-3, with 7 bases matching TRBD2. Losses at the gene ends were 7 bases for V and 5 bases for J; bases not matched to a gene: 6. The CDR3 covers 13 residues. CDR1 is MNHNY, CDR2 SVGAGI, per germline (reference sequence). The DNA of the CDR3 is TGTGCCAGCACCCTATCGGGGGGAGATACGCAGTATTTT. Its translation is CASTLSGGDTQYF.

V gene TRBV6-5 combines with J gene TRBJ1-2; 7 bases agree with TRBD1. Germline values: CDR1 MNHEY, CDR2 SVGAGI. The V gene end was trimmed by 4 bases and the J gene end by 4 bases; junction bases not matched to a gene: 6. This CDR3 has 14 amino acids. The CDR3 coding sequence is TGTGCCAGCAGTTTAAGGGGGCGCGTCTATGGCTACACCTTC. Residues: CASSLRGRVYGYTF.

The chain combines TRBV25-1 with TRBJ1-4; D perhaps matches TRBD1 (5 bases). Trimming pared 8 bases from V and 6 bases from J, leaving 16 bases between. Germline CDR1 reads MGHDK; CDR2 reads SYGVNS. This CDR3 spans 14 amino acids. CDR3 loop: CASAGGGSYEKLFF. CDR3 nucleotides: TGTGCCAGCGCTGGGGGGGGTTCTTATGAAAAACTGTTTTTT.

The chain uses TRBV4-2 and TRBJ2-4, with 7 bases aligning to TRBD2. Germline assignment: CDR1 LGHNA and CDR2 YNFKEQ. The V gene end was trimmed by 1 base and the J gene end by 4 bases; junction bases not matched to a gene: 4. The CDR3 has 15 amino acids. In DNA, the CDR3 is TGTGCCAGCAGCCAAGCAAAGGGAGGGAAAAACATTCAGTACTTC. This codes for CASSQAKGGKNIQYF.

The chain employs TRBV7-9 and TRBJ1-2; the match to TRBD1 covers 11 bases. Per germline, CDR1 SEHNR and CDR2 FQNEAQ (reference sequence). The CDR3 covers 17 residues. Trimming took 5 bases from V and 3 from J; bases not matched to a gene: 11. The CDR3 spells CASSPDGQGALYYGYTF. The CDR3 DNA reads TGTGCCAGCAGCCCCGACGGACAGGGGGCTCTATACTATGGCTACACCTTC.

The CDR3: CASSIASGYEQYF. CDR3 sequence (DNA): TGTGCCAGTAGTATAGCTAGCGGCTACGAGCAGTACTTC. The rearrangement links TRBV19 to TRBJ2-7, with TRBD2 identical over 7 bases. Germline CDR1 reads LNHDA; CDR2 reads SQIVND (reference sequence). The CDR3 is 13 amino acids. The J segment lost 3 bases and the V segment lost 1 base, leaving 0 bases of the junction unmatched. Complete variable domain (other parts from reference TRBV19 and TRBJ2-7): DGGITQSPKYLFRKEGQNVTLSCEQNLNHDAMYWYRQDPGQGLRLIYYSQIVNDFQKGDIAEGYSVSREKKESFPLTVTSAQKNPTAFYLCASSIASGYEQYFGPGTRLTVT.

V gene TRBV4-3 combines with J gene TRBJ1-2, with TRBD1 as a possible D gene (6 bases). Germline-derived CDR1 and CDR2 are LGHNA and YSLEER. V lost 0 bases to trimming and J lost 4 bases, with 15 bases between them. This CDR3 spans 16 amino acids. DNA of the CDR3: TGCGCCAGCAGCCAAGATAGGGGGGGGTGGGGCTATGGCTACACCTTC. Protein sequence: CASSQDRGGWGYGYTF.

This clone was observed a handful of times. The chain recombines TRBV5-1 with TRBJ1-6, with D tentatively TRBD1 (5 bases). Trimming took off 4 bases at V and 3 bases at J, with 14 bases between the two ends. Germline CDR1 and CDR2: SGHRS and YFSETQ. The CDR3 contains 16 residues. CDR3 bases: TGCGCCAGCAGCCCCGGGAGGGGCATCTATAATTCACCCCTCCACTTT. Translation: CASSPGRGIYNSPLHF.

The rearrangement joins TRBV7-6 to TRBJ2-3; 7 nucleotides match TRBD2. Germline trimming cut 7 bases from V and 3 bases from J; bases unmatched to any gene: 10. Germline values: CDR1 SGHVS, CDR2 FNYEAQ. The CDR3 runs to 15 residues. The CDR3 nucleotides are TGTGCCAGCAACCCCAGCGGGACCCCTACAGATACGCAGTATTTT. Its translation: CASNPSGTPTDTQYF.

V and J are TRBV10-1 and TRBJ2-7; 7 nucleotides match TRBD1. This CDR3 region has 15 residues. The J segment lost 3 bases and the V segment lost 0 bases, leaving 5 bases of the junction unmatched. The germline V gene encodes CDR1 WNHNN and CDR2 SYGVQD (reference sequence). In nucleotides, the CDR3 is TGCGCCAGCAGTGAGTCGAGGACAGGTGACTACGAGCAGTACTTC. This gives the protein CASSESRTGDYEQYF.

The rearrangement uses TRBV28 and TRBJ2-5, with unresolved D. Germline lookup yields CDR1 MDHEN and CDR2 SYDVKM. Trimming took 2 bases from V and 4 from J, leaving 2 bases between them. The CDR3 runs 11 residues. The CDR3 DNA reads as TGTGCCAGCAGTTTACTAGAGACCCAGTACTTC. Protein product: CASSLLETQYF.

Details on this clone: The same CDR3 can be traced to other DNA sequences in this sample. This CDR3 reads CASSPSPGQVAFF. The CDR3 DNA follows: TGTGCCAGCAGCCCGAGTCCGGGACAAGTGGCTTTCTTT. The chain has TRBV9 and TRBJ1-1; D is perhaps TRBD1 (6 bases). The V gene lost 4 bases and the J gene lost 11 bases, with 18 bases spanning the gap. CDR1 and CDR2 from the germline V gene are SGDLS and YYNGEE. The CDR3 sequence is 13 residues long.

V gene TRBV7-2 combines with J gene TRBJ2-3; TRBD2 agrees at 12 bases. CDR3 size: 17 residues. Unmatched junction bases numbered 7, after V lost 4 bases and J lost 2 bases. Germline V gene data show CDR1 as SGHTA and CDR2 as FQGNSA. In DNA form, the CDR3 reads TGTGCCAGCAGCTCCCAAGGACTAGCGGGGTACACAGATACGCAGTATTTT. Translated, it gives CASSSQGLAGYTDTQYF.

This sequence joins TRBV7-2 and TRBJ2-1, with TRBD1 as a possible D gene (6 bases). V lost 3 bases, J lost 2 bases, and 11 bases lay in between. This CDR3 comprises 15 residues. In germline, CDR1 is SGHTA, CDR2 FQGNSA. In DNA, the CDR3 is TGTGCCAGCAGCTTCCGGGACACAACCTACAATGAGCAGTTCTTC. This translates into CASSFRDTTYNEQFF. Supplemented by reference TRBV7-2 and TRBJ2-1, the full variable domain reads GAGVSQSPSNKVTEKGKDVELRCDPISGHTALYWYRQSLGQGLEFLIYFQGNSAPDKSGLPSDRFSAERTGGSVSTLTIQRTQQEDSAVYLCASSFRDTTYNEQFFGPGTRLTVL.

The chain combines TRBV23-1 with TRBJ1-5; D uncertain. TRBV23-1 is designated an ORF whose function remains uncertain. CDR3 length: 13 amino acids. With 6 bases removed from V and 3 bases from J, the gap between germline ends came to 9 bases. CDR3 amino acids: CASRGHPNQPQHF. Here the CDR3 DNA reads TGCGCCAGCAGGGGCCACCCCAATCAGCCCCAGCATTTT.

J is TRBJ2-2 and V is TRBV4-2; D remains unclear. CDR1 and CDR2 from the germline V gene are LGHNA and YNFKEQ. The V end was cut by 0 bases, the J end by 6 bases, with 11 bases between. This CDR3 comprises 15 residues. The CDR3 nucleotides are TGTGCCAGCAGCCAAGATGGGCTCGACGCCGGGGAGCTGTTTTTT. Protein product: CASSQDGLDAGELFF.

The chain employs TRBV6-5 and TRBJ1-1; no firm D call. CDR3 length: 14 amino acids. V shed 7 bases and J shed 1 base, with 13 bases lying between them. Germline V lookup: CDR1 MNHEY, CDR2 SVGAGI. CDR3 region: CASTRGFGNTEAFF. The CDR3, as DNA: TGTGCCAGCACCAGAGGGTTTGGGAACACTGAAGCTTTCTTT.